Described below is a single T cell receptor (beta chain) sequence and its context. Its antigen is currently unknown. This sample was taken from a study of T cells in Graves' hyperthyroidism and ophthalmopathy. RNA transcripts served as the template for amplifying TCR beta CDR3 regions. In the first-round RT-PCR of the TCR CDR3, the HTBI primer set was used. TCRdb fed the multiplex PCR reads into MiXCR, producing one record per CDR3 protein. The sample contains under 400,000 distinct CDR3 sequences, 18% of which appear only once. The study's findings and limits: Ophthalmopathy prediction by the model preceded onset by a median about 6.8 months.

The CDR3 covers 13 residues. Trimming removed 5 bases from V and 7 bases from J, with 14 bases in between. CDR1 is DFQATT and CDR2 is SNEGSKA in the germline V gene (reference sequence). This chain joins TRBV20-1 and TRBJ2-2, with D possibly being TRBD2 (7 bases). The sample consisted of blood. The sequence was obtained from a woman aged 45-59 years with Graves' hyperthyroidism. In DNA, the CDR3 is TGCAGTGCTGCGGGGGCAGGGTACGGGGAGCTGTTTTTT. It translates to CSAAGAGYGELFF.